This TCR beta chain was documented in a study of T cell responses to AZD1222 COVID-19 vaccine. Clones were read by immunoSEQ multiplex PCR, and TCRdb kept only the in-frame ones, dropping some. The sample yields around 150,000 clones, 88% seen once. Study results and limitations: The study sampled repertoires only after the peak T cell response. Recipients of AZD1222 seropositive at baseline numbered only 6 or 7. Reports indicate that nearly half of spike-specific TCRs are directed at unmutated variant regions.

On this clone: Its cognate antigen is unknown.

The germline CDR1 and CDR2 sequences are KGHSH and LQKENI. The CDR3 consists of 15 residues. V dropped 2 bases and J dropped 4; count of bases not matched to a gene: 6. The chain carries TRBV18 and TRBJ1-2; 8 positions agree with TRBD1. Here the sequenced sample was peripheral blood, taken on day 0 of AZD1222 vaccination. The receptor's source is an adult in good health. CDR3 in amino acids: CASSPTDRVSYGYTF. The CDR3 DNA reads TGTGCCAGCTCACCAACGGACAGGGTTTCCTATGGCTACACCTTC.